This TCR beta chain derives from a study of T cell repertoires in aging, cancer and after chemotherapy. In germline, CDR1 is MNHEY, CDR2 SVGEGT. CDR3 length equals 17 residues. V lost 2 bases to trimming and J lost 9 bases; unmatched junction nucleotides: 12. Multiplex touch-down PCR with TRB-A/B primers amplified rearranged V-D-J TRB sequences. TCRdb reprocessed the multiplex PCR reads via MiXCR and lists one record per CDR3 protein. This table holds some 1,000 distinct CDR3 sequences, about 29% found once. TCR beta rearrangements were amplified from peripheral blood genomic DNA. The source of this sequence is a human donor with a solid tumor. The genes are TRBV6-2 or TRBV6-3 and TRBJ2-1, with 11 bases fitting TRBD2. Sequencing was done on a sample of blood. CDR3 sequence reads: CASSYGRLAGGTGEQFF. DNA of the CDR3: TGTGCCAGCAGTTACGGTCGTCTAGCGGGAGGTACAGGTGAGCAGTTCTTC.